The table lists the clone carrying this T cell receptor (beta chain) with a few counts. What it binds is unknown. This sample was included in a study of T cell repertoires in cytomegalovirus infection. On the study more broadly: Selected CMV epitopes included recently identified HLA-C-restricted ones as well as well-studied HLA-B-restricted ones. The public TCR beta signatures pointed to both CMV infection and matching HLA type.

TCRdb re-called the reads through MiXCR, storing one row per CDR3 protein. This sample carries approximately 300,000 distinct CDR3 sequences, roughly 25% of them seen once, and the ten largest clones take roughly 13%. The germline V gene encodes CDR1 MNHEY and CDR2 SVGAGI. V lost 6 bases and J 4 bases, leaving 16 bases between the germline ends. This CDR3 is 15 amino acids long. Study observations and caveats: CMV carriers with the relevant HLA were identified by cumulative public TCR beta family frequency.

The receptor's source is a human donor in good health (CMV status not recorded). Some clones in this sample may be carry-over from other donors' samples. Sequenced here: cultured PBMCs, sampled from culture after CMV antigen stimulation. This sequence joins TRBV6-5 and TRBJ2-1; D perhaps matches TRBD1 (6 bases). The CDR3 nucleotides are TGTGCCAGCAGGATTCGACAGGAGCAGTACAATGAGCAGTTCTTC. Amino acid sequence: CASRIRQEQYNEQFF.